The 9 T cell receptor beta chains presented below share a single source sample, sequenced in a study of blood T cell repertoires in COVID-19. Assay: immunoSEQ multiplex PCR; the TCRdb copy retains only in-frame clones and omits some. The table has 110,000 to 150,000 clones, 75% to 85% seen once. The sample consisted of peripheral blood. Source of these receptors: a man aged 60 to 69 with active or convalescent COVID-19.

This rearrangement joins TRBV18 to TRBJ2-1; 9 bases line up with TRBD2. Germline-derived CDR1 and CDR2 are KGHSH and LQKENI. The CDR3 extends over 15 amino acids. The J segment lost 6 bases and the V segment lost 2 bases, leaving 5 bases of the junction unmatched. CDR3 nucleotides: TGTGCCAGCTCACCAGGGGGGACTAGCACCAATGAGCAGTTCTTC. It codes for CASSPGGTSTNEQFF.

The chain is built from TRBV14 and TRBJ1-1, with TRBD1 matching 8 bases. J gave up 5 bases and V 4 bases, and 3 bases lay outside the gene matches. CDR3 length: 13 residues. Germline V CDR1 and CDR2: SGHDN, FVKESK. The CDR3: CASSLQGATEAFF. The CDR3 DNA follows: TGTGCCAGCAGCCTTCAGGGGGCAACTGAAGCTTTCTTT. Supplemented by reference TRBV14 and TRBJ1-1, the full variable domain reads EAGVTQFPSHSVIEKGQTVTLRCDPISGHDNLYWYRRVMGKEIKFLLHFVKESKQDESGMPNNRFLAERTGGTYSTLKVQPAELEDSGVYFCASSLQGATEAFFGQGTRLTVV.

The V and J genes are TRBV9 and TRBJ2-7, with 7 bases matching TRBD2. Germline lookup yields CDR1 SGDLS and CDR2 YYNGEE. Trimming removed 3 bases from V and 3 bases from J; junction bases left unmatched: 3. The CDR3 totals 13 residues. The CDR3 sequence is CASSAGDYYEQYF. The CDR3 DNA sequence: TGTGCCAGCAGCGCCGGGGACTACTACGAGCAGTACTTC.

Only one count was recorded for this clone. The chain employs TRBV3-1 (or the pseudogene TRBV3-2) and TRBJ2-3, with D uncertain. CDR3 length: 16 residues. Germline lookup yields CDR1 LGHDT and CDR2 YNNKEL (reference sequence). Trimming stripped 1 base from V and 0 bases from J, with 11 bases between. In DNA form, the CDR3 reads TGTGCCAGCAGCCAAGTGCGAGAATTTAGCACAGATACGCAGTATTTT. Translated, it gives CASSQVREFSTDTQYF.

This clone showed up just once. V and J are TRBV11-3 and TRBJ2-3; perhaps TRBD2 as D (6 bases). CDR1 SGHNT and CDR2 YENEEA come from the germline V gene. Trimming took off 2 bases at V and 1 base at J, with 19 bases between the two ends. The CDR3 loop spans 18 amino acids. The CDR3 reads CASSLNVLGGIRTDTQYF. DNA of the CDR3: TGTGCCAGCAGCTTAAATGTGTTGGGCGGGATTCGCACAGATACGCAGTATTTT.

CDR3 nucleotides: TGTGCCTGGAGGGCTGCGGGATGGAGCTATGGCTACACCTTC. Translating it yields CAWRAAGWSYGYTF. This sequence joins TRBV30 and TRBJ1-2; D is ambiguous. Germline lookup yields CDR1 GTSNPN and CDR2 SVGIG (reference sequence). This CDR3 has 14 amino acids. V lost 3 bases and J lost 4, with 15 bases in between.

The rearrangement links TRBV28 to TRBJ1-5; TRBD1 matches 9 bases. The germline V gene has CDR1 MDHEN and CDR2 SYDVKM. J lost 6 bases, V lost 5 bases, and 5 bases had no gene match. The CDR3 loop spans 14 amino acids. The CDR3 sequence is CASSTDRGRQPQHF. CDR3 DNA sequence: TGTGCCAGCAGTACGGACAGGGGCCGTCAGCCCCAGCATTTT. Looking up the rest from reference TRBV28 and TRBJ1-5 gives the full variable domain: DVKVTQSSRYLVKRTGEKVFLECVQDMDHENMFWYRQDPGLGLRLIYFSYDVKMKEKGDIPEGYSVSREKKERFSLILESASTNQTSMYLCASSTDRGRQPQHFGDGTRLSIL.

This chain uses TRBV27 with TRBJ2-7; D is unresolved. The CDR3 runs 13 residues. Germline CDR1 and CDR2: MNHEY and SMNVEV (reference sequence). Trimming took 4 bases from V and 6 from J, leaving 13 bases between them. The CDR3 DNA follows: TGTGCCAGCAGTTATGGTGAGTATAGCGAGCAGTACTTC. It specifies CASSYGEYSEQYF.

The chain uses TRBV19 and TRBJ1-2; TRBD1 agrees at 8 bases. Germline V gene lookup returns CDR1 LNHDA and CDR2 SQIVND (reference sequence). V shed 4 bases and J 2 bases; nucleotides not matched to a gene: 6. The CDR3 has 15 residues. In DNA, the CDR3 is TGTGCCAGTAGTAGGGGGGACAGGTACAACTATGGCTACACCTTC. Its translation: CASSRGDRYNYGYTF.